Listed below are T cell receptor beta chains from one sample, sequenced in a study of blood T cell repertoires in COVID-19. Some clones are missing from TCRdb's copy, which holds only in-frame ones; the method was immunoSEQ multiplex PCR. In the table there are fewer than 450,000 clones, 90% of which are singletons. Sequencing was carried out using PBMCs or T cells enriched from blood (not recorded which). The receptors here all came from a young man who had recovered from COVID-19. CDR3s include the opening cysteine and the closing phenylalanine or tryptophan.

TRBV10-3 | 16 | CAWGEQEISSTDTQYF
TRBV18 | 15 | CASSPSGNVADTQYF
TRBV15 | 14 | CATSREGAHQPQHF
TRBV2 | 14 | CASRLGRGQETQYF
TRBV11-2 | 14 | CASSLVQGKTEAFF
TRBV5-1 | 16 | CASSLAGTGTTDTQYF
TRBV10-3 | 17 | CAISEVVGGRDTDTQYF
TRBV5-1 | 16 | CASSQILTGGNTEAFF
TRBV25-1 | 11 | CASSYTGELFF
TRBV27 | 15 | CASRDRLWPNTEAFF
TRBV5-5 | 12 | CASSTERDGYTF
TRBV28 | 12 | CAAKGGGTEAFF
TRBV7-2 | 13 | CASSYVAGDVYTF
TRBV5-4 | 16 | CASSLQVGASTDTQYF
TRBV6-5 | 13 | CASSYEFGGGYTF
TRBV6-5 | 15 | CASSRLAGGWETQYF
TRBV18 | 15 | CASSPLVGQTWEQYF
TRBV7-9 | 15 | CASIPRDRVYNEQFF
TRBV7-8 | 18 | CASSGAGLAGKSSYEQYF
TRBV18 | 13 | CASSPGDTYEQYF
TRBV5-1 | 16 | CASSGPMGGSKNEQFF
TRBV30 | 14 | CASGWGGSGNTIYF
TRBV3-1/TRBV3-2 | 15 | CASSQLAGFNNEQFF
TRBV6-5 | 14 | CASSYETGYEKLFF
TRBV27 | 15 | CASSRPGLAPYEQYF
TRBV9 | 14 | CASSVGGKLNEQFF
TRBV5-6 | 16 | CASSLGTGRRGNTIYF
TRBV27 | 15 | CASSSTTDRIYGYTF
TRBV21-1 | 15 | CASNYREFSGNTIYF
TRBV3-1/TRBV3-2 | 13 | CASSQASLNGYTF
TRBV6-5 | 14 | CASRRTATNEKLFF
TRBV7-8 | 12 | CASSHSGQPQHF
TRBV2 | 14 | CARRQGGSGNTIYF
TRBV11-3 | 13 | CASSLDYGGEQYF
TRBV5-1 | 13 | CASSLSGGNEQFF
TRBV5-1 | 17 | CASSIITGTSGFNEQFF
TRBV4-1 | 14 | CASSQDGTGYGYTF
TRBV2 | 11 | CASSDTGSDTF
TRBV11-3 | 14 | CASSLDRGNTEAFF
TRBV4-1 | 18 | CASSQPTAPGGRGNTIYF
TRBV13 | 12 | CASSVQGDGYTF
TRBV7-8 | 15 | CASSLKRTRTGELFF
TRBV19 | 12 | CASRPTGSEAFF
TRBV5-1 | 16 | CASSLGGLAKSHEQYF
TRBV19 | 13 | CASSISSNQPQHF
TRBV24-1 | 13 | CATSDSTGNGYTF